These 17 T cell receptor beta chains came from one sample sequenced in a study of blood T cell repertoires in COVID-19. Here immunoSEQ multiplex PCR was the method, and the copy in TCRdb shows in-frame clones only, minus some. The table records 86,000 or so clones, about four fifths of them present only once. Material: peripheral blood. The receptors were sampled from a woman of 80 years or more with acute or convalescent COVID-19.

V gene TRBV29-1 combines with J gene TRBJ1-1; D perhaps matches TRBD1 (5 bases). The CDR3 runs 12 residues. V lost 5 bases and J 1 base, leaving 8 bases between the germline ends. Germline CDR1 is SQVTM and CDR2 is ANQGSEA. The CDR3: CSVKTANTEAFF. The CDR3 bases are TGCAGCGTTAAGACAGCGAACACTGAAGCTTTCTTT.

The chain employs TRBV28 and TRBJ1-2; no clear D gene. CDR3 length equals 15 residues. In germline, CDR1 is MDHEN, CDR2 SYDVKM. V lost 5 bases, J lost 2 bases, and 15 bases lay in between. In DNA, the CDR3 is TGTGCCAGCAGTCCAGGTGAATGGGCGAACTATGGCTACACCTTC. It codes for CASSPGEWANYGYTF.

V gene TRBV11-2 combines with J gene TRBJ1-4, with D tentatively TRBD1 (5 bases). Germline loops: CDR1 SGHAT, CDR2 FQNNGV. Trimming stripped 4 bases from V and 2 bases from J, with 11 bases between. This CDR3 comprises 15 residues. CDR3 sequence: CASSSGLATNEKLFF. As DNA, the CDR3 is TGTGCCAGCAGCTCGGGACTTGCGACTAATGAAAAACTGTTTTTT.

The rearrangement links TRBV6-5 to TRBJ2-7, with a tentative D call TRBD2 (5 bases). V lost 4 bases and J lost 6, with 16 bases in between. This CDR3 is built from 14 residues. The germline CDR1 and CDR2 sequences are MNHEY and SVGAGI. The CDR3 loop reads CASSLSLDSLEQYF. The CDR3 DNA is TGTGCCAGCAGTTTGTCCCTGGACTCCCTCGAGCAGTACTTC.

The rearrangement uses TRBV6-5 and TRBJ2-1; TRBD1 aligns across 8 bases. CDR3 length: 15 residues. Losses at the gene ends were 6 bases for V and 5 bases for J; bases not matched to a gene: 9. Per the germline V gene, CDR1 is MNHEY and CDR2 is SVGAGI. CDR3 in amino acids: CASRPQGARHNEQFF. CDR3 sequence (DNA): TGTGCCAGCAGACCCCAGGGGGCGCGTCACAATGAGCAGTTCTTC.

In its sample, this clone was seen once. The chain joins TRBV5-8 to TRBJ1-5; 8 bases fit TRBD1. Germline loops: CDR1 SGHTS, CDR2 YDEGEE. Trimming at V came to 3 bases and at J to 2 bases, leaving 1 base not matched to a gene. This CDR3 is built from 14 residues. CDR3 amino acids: CASSSTGGNQPQHF. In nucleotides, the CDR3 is TGTGCCAGCAGCTCGACAGGGGGCAATCAGCCCCAGCATTTT.

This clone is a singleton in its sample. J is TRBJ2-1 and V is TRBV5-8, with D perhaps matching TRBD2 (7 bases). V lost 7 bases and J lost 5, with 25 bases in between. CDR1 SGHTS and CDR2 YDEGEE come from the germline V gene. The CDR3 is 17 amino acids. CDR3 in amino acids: CASPLPPGGAEDNEQFF. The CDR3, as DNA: TGTGCCAGCCCACTACCGCCGGGGGGCGCGGAGGACAATGAGCAGTTCTTC.

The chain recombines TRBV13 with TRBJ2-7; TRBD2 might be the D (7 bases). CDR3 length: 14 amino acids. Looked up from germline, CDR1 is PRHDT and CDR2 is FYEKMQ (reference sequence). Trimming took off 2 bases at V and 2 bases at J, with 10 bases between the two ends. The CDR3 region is CASSLRGAPYEQYF. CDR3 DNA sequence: TGTGCCAGCAGCTTACGGGGGGCCCCCTACGAGCAGTACTTC.

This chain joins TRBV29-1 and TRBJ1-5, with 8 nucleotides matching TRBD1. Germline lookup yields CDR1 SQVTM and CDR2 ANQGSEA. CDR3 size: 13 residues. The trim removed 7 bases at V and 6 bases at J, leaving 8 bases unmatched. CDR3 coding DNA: TGCAGCGCAAGGGGGACAGGAGGTCAGCCCCAGCATTTT. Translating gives CSARGTGGQPQHF. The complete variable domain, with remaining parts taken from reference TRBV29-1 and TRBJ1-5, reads SAVISQKPSRDICQRGTSLTIQCQVDSQVTMMFWYRQQPGQSLTLIATANQGSEATYESGFVIDKFPISRPNLTFSTLTVSNMSPEDSSIYLCSARGTGGQPQHFGDGTRLSIL.

The CDR3, as DNA: TGTGCCAGCAGTGATGGGCCAGATACGCAGTATTTT. Translating gives CASSDGPDTQYF. J is TRBJ2-3 and V is TRBV6-1; D unresolved. CDR3 length: 12 amino acids. The V gene lost 3 bases and the J gene lost 4 bases, with 5 bases spanning the gap. CDR1 and CDR2 (germline): MNHNS, SASEGT.

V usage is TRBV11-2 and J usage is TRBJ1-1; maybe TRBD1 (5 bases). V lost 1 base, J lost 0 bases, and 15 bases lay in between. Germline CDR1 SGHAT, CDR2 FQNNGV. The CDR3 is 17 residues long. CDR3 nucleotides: TGTGCCAGCAGCTTAGTAGAATGGGGCGCGGTGAACACTGAAGCTTTCTTT. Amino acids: CASSLVEWGAVNTEAFF.

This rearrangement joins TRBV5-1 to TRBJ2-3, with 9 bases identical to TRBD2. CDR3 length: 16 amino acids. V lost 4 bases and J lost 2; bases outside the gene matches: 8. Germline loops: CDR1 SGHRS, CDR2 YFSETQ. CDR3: CASSREAGGHTDTQYF. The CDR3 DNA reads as TGCGCCAGCAGCAGGGAGGCGGGGGGGCACACAGATACGCAGTATTTT.

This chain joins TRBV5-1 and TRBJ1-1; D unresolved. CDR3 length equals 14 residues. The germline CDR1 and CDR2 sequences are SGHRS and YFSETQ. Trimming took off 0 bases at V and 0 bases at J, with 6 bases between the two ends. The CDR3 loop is CASSLVPMNTEAFF. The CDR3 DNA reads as TGCGCCAGCAGCTTGGTACCTATGAACACTGAAGCTTTCTTT.

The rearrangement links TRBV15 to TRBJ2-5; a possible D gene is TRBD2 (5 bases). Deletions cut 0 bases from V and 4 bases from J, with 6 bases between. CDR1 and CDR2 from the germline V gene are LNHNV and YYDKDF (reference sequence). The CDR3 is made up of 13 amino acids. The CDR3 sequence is CATSRDRGETQYF. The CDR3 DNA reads TGTGCCACCAGCAGAGATCGGGGAGAGACCCAGTACTTC.

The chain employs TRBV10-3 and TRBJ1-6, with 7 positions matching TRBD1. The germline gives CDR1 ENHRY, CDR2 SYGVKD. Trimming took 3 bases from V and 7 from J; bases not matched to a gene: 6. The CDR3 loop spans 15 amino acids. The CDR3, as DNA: TGTGCCATCAGTGAAAGGGACAGTACAAATTCACCCCTCCACTTT. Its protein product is CAISERDSTNSPLHF.

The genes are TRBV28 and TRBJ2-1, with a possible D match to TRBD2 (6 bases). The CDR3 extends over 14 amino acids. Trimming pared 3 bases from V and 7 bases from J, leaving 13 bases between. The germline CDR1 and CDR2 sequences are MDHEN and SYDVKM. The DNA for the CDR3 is TGTGCCAGCAGTTTGGAGGGAGAAAGGAATGAGCAGTTCTTC. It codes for CASSLEGERNEQFF.

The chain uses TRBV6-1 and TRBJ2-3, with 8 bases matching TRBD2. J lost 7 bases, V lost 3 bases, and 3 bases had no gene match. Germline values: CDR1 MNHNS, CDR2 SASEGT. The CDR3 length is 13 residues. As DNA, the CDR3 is TGTGCCAGCAGTGAGACGGGGGGGAATACGCAGTATTTT. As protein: CASSETGGNTQYF.